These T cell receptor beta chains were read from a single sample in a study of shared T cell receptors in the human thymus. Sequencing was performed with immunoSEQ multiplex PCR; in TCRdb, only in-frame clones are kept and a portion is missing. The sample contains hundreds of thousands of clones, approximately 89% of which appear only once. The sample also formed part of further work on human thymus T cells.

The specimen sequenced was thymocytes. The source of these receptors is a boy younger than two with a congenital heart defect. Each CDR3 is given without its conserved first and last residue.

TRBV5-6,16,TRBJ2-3,ASSHQTSGRHNTDTQY
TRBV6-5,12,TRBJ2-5,ASSYSRGNRYQY
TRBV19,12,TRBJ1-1,ASSIWGQNTEAF
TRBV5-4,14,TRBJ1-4,ATSSQGVWSNEKLF
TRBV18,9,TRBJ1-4,ASSKQEKLF
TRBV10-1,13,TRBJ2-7,ASSPEGAMSYEQY
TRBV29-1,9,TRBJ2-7,SVESGYEQY
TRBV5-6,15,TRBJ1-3,ASSSLLSADSGNTIY
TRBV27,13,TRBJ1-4,ASSLTNRDNEKLF
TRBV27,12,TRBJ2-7,ASSSGQRPYEQY
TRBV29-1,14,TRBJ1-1,SVVPRQGVGNTEAF
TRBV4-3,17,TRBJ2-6,ASSQEGTGWGSGANVLT
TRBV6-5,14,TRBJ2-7,ASSYTLGGGSYEQY
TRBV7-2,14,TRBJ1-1,ASSLVSYRGPTEAF
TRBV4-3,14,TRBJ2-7,ASSLSTGFSSYEQY
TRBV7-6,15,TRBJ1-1,ASSPAPGQGPNTEAF
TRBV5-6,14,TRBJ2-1,ASSLRTSGRRHEQF
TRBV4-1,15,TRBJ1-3,ASSQADSQSSGNTIY
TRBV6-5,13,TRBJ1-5,ASSSTGYSNQPQH
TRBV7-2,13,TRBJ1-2,ASSVTGDTHYGYT
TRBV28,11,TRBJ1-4,ASTTGMDEKLF
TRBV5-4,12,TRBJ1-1,ASSLQSGRAEAF
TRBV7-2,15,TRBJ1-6,ASSLKYAQVWNSPLH
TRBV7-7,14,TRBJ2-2,ASSPVGTSGTGELF
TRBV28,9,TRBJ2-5,ASRRIETQY
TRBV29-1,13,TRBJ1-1,SAPLSWPRNTEAF
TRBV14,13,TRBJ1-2,ASSQEGQKYYGYT
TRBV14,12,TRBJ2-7,ASSQGTHNYEQY
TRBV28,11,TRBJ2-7,ASTPTGFYEQY
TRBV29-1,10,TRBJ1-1,SVDGGGTEAF
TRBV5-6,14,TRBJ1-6,ASSRYGDRGGSPLH
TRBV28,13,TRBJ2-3,ASSLERGGIDTQY
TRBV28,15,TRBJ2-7,ASSGRSGTSVSYEQY
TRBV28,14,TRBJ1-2,ASSLPEQGAHYGYT
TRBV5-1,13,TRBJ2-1,ASSPVGGSYNEQF
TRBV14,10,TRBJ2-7,ASSQGRCEQY
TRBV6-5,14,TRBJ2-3,ASSYSGRSSTDTQY
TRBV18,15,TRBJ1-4,ASSPPVIGATEEKLF
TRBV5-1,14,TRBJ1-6,ASSLMSGTPNSPLH
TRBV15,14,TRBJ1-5,ATSRTRGNSNQPQH
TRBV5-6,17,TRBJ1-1,ASSLVRGAGRVRNTEAF
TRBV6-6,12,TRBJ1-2,ASSYDQGPAGYT
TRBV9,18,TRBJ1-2,ASSQKYRKPTGDRAYGYT
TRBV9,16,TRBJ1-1,ASSVDGTGDPLNTEAF
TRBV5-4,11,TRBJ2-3,AITQGYTDTQY
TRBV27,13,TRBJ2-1,ASSQMDRTYNEQF
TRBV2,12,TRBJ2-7,ASSAGQRYYEQY
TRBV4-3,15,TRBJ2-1,ASSHGGLQDPPNEQF